The next 2 T cell receptor beta chains were all read from a single sample in a study of shared clonotypes between healthy human individuals (dated by TCRdb to about 2020). Libraries were built with the immunoSEQ multiplex PCR assay. TCRdb mirrors the immuneACCESS table, restricted to in-frame sequences. Some clones are absent from its copies; in checked studies, under half trace to an unresolved V gene, and the reason for the others is unknown. In all, the sample holds about 2 million clones, and roughly 94% of those were seen once. The biggest ten clones account for 0.1% to 0.15% of the sample. The specimen sequenced was naive CD4+ T cells sorted from blood. Taken with the paper, the label for cell subset or site translates to: CD45RA+ positively selected. The receptors shown here come from a young man in good health.

The J gene is TRBJ2-1, the V gene TRBV6-5; 8 nucleotides agree with TRBD2. The CDR3 runs to 15 residues. The V and J ends lost 7 bases and 6 bases, in that order; junction bases with no gene match: 11. CDR1 is MNHEY, CDR2 SVGAGI, per germline. The CDR3 DNA reads TGTGCCAGCAACCGGCGGGGGGAGAGGCCCAATGAGCAGTTCTTC. It is translated as CASNRRGERPNEQFF.

The V and J genes are TRBV30 and TRBJ1-1; tentative D call: TRBD1 (5 bases). The germline V and J ends were trimmed by 5 bases and 2 bases, with 12 bases remaining between them. The length of the CDR3 is 13 residues. Germline V gives CDR1 GTSNPN, CDR2 SVGIG (reference sequence). CDR3: CAWVRAVNTEAFF. The CDR3 DNA follows: TGTGCCTGGGTCAGGGCGGTTAACACTGAAGCTTTCTTT. Together with reference TRBV30 and TRBJ1-1, the CDR3 gives the full variable domain: SQTIHQWPATLVQPVGSPLSLECTVEGTSNPNLYWYRQAAGRGLQLLFYSVGIGQISSEVPQNLSASRPQDRQFILSSKKLLLSDSGFYLCAWVRAVNTEAFFGQGTRLTVV.